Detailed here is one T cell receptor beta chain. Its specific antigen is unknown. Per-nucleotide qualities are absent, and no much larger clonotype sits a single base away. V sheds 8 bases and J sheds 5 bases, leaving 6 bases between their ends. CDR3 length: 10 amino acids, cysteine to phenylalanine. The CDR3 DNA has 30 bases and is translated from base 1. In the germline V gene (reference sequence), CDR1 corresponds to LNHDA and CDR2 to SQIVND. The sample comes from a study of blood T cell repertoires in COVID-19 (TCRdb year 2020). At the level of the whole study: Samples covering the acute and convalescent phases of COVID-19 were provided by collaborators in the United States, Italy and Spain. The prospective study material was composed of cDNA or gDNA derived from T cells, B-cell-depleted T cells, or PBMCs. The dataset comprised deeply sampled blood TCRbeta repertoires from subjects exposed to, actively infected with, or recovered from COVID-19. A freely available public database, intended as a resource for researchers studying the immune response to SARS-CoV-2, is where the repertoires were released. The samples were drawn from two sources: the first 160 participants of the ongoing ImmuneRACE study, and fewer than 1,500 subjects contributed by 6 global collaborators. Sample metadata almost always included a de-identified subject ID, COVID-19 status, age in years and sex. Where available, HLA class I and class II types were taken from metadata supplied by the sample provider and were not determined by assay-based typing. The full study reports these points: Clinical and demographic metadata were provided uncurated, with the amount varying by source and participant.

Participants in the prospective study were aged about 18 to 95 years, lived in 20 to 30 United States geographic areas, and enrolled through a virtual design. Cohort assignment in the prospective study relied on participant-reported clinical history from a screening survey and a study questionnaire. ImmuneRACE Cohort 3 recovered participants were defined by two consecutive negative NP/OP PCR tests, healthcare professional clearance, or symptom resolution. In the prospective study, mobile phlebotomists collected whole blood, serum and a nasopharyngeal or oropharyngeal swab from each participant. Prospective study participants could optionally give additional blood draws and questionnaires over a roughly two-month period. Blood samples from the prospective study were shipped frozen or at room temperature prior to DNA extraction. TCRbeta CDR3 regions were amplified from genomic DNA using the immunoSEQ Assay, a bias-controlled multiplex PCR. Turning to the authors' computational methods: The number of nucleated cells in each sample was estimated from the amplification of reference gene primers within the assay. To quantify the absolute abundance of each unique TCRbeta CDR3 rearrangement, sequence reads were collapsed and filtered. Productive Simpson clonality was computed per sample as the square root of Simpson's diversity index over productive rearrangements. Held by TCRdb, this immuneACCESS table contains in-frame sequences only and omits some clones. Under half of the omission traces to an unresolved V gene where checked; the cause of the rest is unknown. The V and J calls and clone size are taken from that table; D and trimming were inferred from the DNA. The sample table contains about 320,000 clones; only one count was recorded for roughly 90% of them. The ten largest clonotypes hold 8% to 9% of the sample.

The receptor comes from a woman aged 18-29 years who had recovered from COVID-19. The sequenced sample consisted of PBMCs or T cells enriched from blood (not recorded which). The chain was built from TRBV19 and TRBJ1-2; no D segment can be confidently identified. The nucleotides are TGTGCCAGTTTCTCGTATGGCTACACCTTC. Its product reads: CASFSYGYTF.